Each of the 5 T cell receptor beta chains below was sequenced from the same sample in a study of blood T cell repertoires in COVID-19. Sequencing was performed with immunoSEQ multiplex PCR; in TCRdb, only in-frame clones are kept and a portion is missing. Of about 310,000 clones listed, almost 90% are singletons. Sequencing used PBMCs or T cells enriched from blood (not recorded which). All receptors come from a woman between 18 and 29 years old with acute COVID-19.

This clone is a singleton in its sample. The rearrangement uses TRBV7-6 and TRBJ1-1, with D perhaps TRBD1 (6 bases). Trimming shortened V by 2 bases and J by 4 bases, and 14 bases separated the two germline ends. The CDR3 runs 15 residues. The germline gives CDR1 SGHVS, CDR2 FNYEAQ. This CDR3 reads CASSLMEGGVTEAFF. The CDR3 region has the DNA TGTGCCAGCAGCTTAATGGAGGGGGGGGTCACTGAAGCTTTCTTT.

The V gene is TRBV9, the J gene TRBJ2-5; 14 nucleotides match TRBD2. Germline loops: CDR1 SGDLS, CDR2 YYNGEE. The CDR3 is 20 amino acids. V shed 2 bases, J shed 1 base, and the junction held 13 bases outside the gene matches. The CDR3 bases are TGTGCCAGCAGCGTTGACCCCCAAACCGGGACTAGCGGGAGCCAAGAGACCCAGTACTTC. Protein product: CASSVDPQTGTSGSQETQYF.

This chain connects TRBV28 to TRBJ2-1; TRBD1 matches at 10 bases. The CDR3 is 17 amino acids. The germline gives CDR1 MDHEN, CDR2 SYDVKM. After removal of 4 bases from V and 2 bases from J, the junction contained 8 bases not matched to a gene. Written as DNA, the CDR3 is TGTGCCAGCAGTTCGCCGCGGACAGGGGGAACCTACAATGAGCAGTTCTTC. Amino acids: CASSSPRTGGTYNEQFF.

The chain recombines TRBV18 with TRBJ1-5; 8 bases are a match to TRBD1. This CDR3 has 14 amino acids. V shed 3 bases, J shed 4 bases, and the junction held 2 bases outside the gene matches. From germline, CDR1 is KGHSH and CDR2 LQKENI. CDR3 DNA sequence: TGTGCCAGCTCACCGGGACAGGAAAATCAGCCCCAGCATTTT. Translation: CASSPGQENQPQHF.

The chain has TRBV5-1 and TRBJ1-2; D remains ambiguous. Germline CDR1 is SGHRS and CDR2 is YFSETQ. The CDR3 spans 15 residues. Trimming took 7 bases from V and 1 from J, leaving 17 bases between them. The CDR3 nucleotides read TGCGCCAGCCAAAGCGGCGTCGGAGGTAACTATGGCTACACCTTC. Protein sequence: CASQSGVGGNYGYTF. Full variable domain (outside the CDR3, taken from reference TRBV5-1 and TRBJ1-2): KAGVTQTPRYLIKTRGQQVTLSCSPISGHRSVSWYQQTPGQGLQFLFEYFSETQRNKGNFPGRFSGRQFSNSRSEMNVSTLELGDSALYLCASQSGVGGNYGYTFGSGTRLTVV.